These 20 T cell receptor beta chains were all obtained from the same sample, sequenced in a study of blood T cell repertoires in COVID-19. Some clones are missing from TCRdb's copy, which holds only in-frame ones; the method was immunoSEQ multiplex PCR. This table has fewer than 130,000 clones, more than 80% appearing once. Sample: peripheral blood. The receptors come from a woman older than 75 with acute or convalescent COVID-19.

The J gene is TRBJ2-2, the V gene TRBV19, with TRBD2 as a possible D gene (5 bases). This CDR3 comprises 15 residues. With 2 bases removed from V and 6 bases from J, the gap between germline ends came to 13 bases. The germline V gene encodes CDR1 LNHDA and CDR2 SQIVND (reference sequence). The CDR3 DNA is TGTGCCAGTAGTATATCCCCGACGGGATCCGGGGAGCTGTTTTTT. Protein sequence: CASSISPTGSGELFF.

The chain carries TRBV5-1 and TRBJ2-5; D is unclear. The germline V gene encodes CDR1 SGHRS and CDR2 YFSETQ. The CDR3 consists of 14 residues. V gave up 6 bases and J gave up 2 bases, with 14 bases separating them. CDR3 sequence (DNA): TGCGCCAGCACCCTGATGGGCACTCAAGAGACCCAGTACTTC. This encodes CASTLMGTQETQYF.

Points on this clone: At one boundary the junction diverges from the germline segment, which might be a read error. This specimen includes other DNA sequences encoding the same CDR3. J is TRBJ1-4 and V is TRBV18, with 12 bases fitting TRBD1. CDR3 size: 16 residues. The germline V gene encodes CDR1 KGHSH and CDR2 LQKENI. CDR3 residues: CASSPGTGGSNEKLFF. The CDR3 DNA sequence: TGTGCCAGCTCACCCGGGACAGGGGGCTCTAATGAAAAACTATTTTTT.

The gene calls are TRBV7-8 and TRBJ1-6; a weak D match, TRBD1 (5 bases). The CDR3 covers 12 residues. V lost 10 bases, J lost 7 bases, and 11 bases lay in between. The germline V gene has CDR1 SGHVS and CDR2 FQNEAQ. The CDR3 loop is CATGGYNSPLHF. CDR3 DNA: TGTGCCACCGGGGGGTACAATTCACCCCTCCACTTT.

The chain joins TRBV5-1 to TRBJ1-1; D not resolved. The germline V gene has CDR1 SGHRS and CDR2 YFSETQ. CDR3 length: 14 amino acids. Trimming removed 0 bases from V and 5 bases from J, with 11 bases in between. In nucleotides, the CDR3 is TGCGCCAGCAGCTTGGGGGTGACATGGACTGAAGCTTTCTTT. Translated: CASSLGVTWTEAFF.

CDR3 in amino acids: CASSSTGAPAPQHF. CDR3 DNA sequence: TGTGCCAGCAGTTCTACTGGGGCCCCGGCGCCCCAGCATTTT. The V gene is TRBV28, the J gene TRBJ1-5, with TRBD1 as a possible D gene (5 bases). This CDR3 has 14 residues. V was trimmed by 4 bases and J by 9 bases, leaving 16 bases between them. In germline, CDR1 is MDHEN, CDR2 SYDVKM.

This clone occurred once. The rearrangement joins TRBV6-5 to TRBJ1-2, with no clear D. Trimming took 2 bases from V and 4 from J, leaving 11 bases between them. The germline V gene has CDR1 MNHEY and CDR2 SVGAGI. The CDR3 spans 14 residues. Here the CDR3 reads CASSYVAGSYGYTF. CDR3 bases: TGTGCCAGCAGTTACGTAGCGGGTAGCTATGGCTACACCTTC.

This clone was seen only once. The chain employs TRBV20-1 and TRBJ1-1, with no clear D. Trimming shortened V by 3 bases and J by 6 bases, and 14 bases separated the two germline ends. This CDR3 has 13 residues. The germline gives CDR1 DFQATT, CDR2 SNEGSKA (reference sequence). The CDR3 coding sequence is TGCAGTGCTAGTTCGGGGAGCTATGCTGAAGCTTTCTTT. Amino acid sequence: CSASSGSYAEAFF.

The chain is built from TRBV10-3 and TRBJ1-3; D may be TRBD1 (6 bases). Looked up from germline, CDR1 is ENHRY and CDR2 is SYGVKD. This CDR3 contains 13 residues. The V gene lost 10 bases and the J gene lost 0 bases, with 10 bases spanning the gap. The CDR3 bases are TGTGCCAACCGACAGGACTCTGGAAACACCATATATTTT. Translating gives CANRQDSGNTIYF.

The chain uses TRBV10-3 and TRBJ1-1; 7 bases match TRBD1. The CDR3 runs 15 residues. V lost 0 bases and J lost 1; bases outside the gene matches: 2. Germline-derived CDR1 and CDR2 are ENHRY and SYGVKD. For the CDR3, the DNA is TGTGCCATCAGTGAGTCTCGGACAGGGAACACTGAAGCTTTCTTT. This encodes CAISESRTGNTEAFF.

The V and J genes are TRBV6-5 and TRBJ1-1; D might be TRBD1 (6 bases). The V and J ends lost 3 bases and 5 bases respectively, with 19 bases between them. In germline, CDR1 is MNHEY, CDR2 SVGAGI. This CDR3 has 16 residues. The CDR3 region has the DNA TGTGCCAGCAGTTATTCTTATACAGGGCTGAGGACTGAAGCTTTCTTT. Residues: CASSYSYTGLRTEAFF.

The chain uses TRBV9 and TRBJ2-7; TRBD2 aligns across 13 bases. This CDR3 spans 16 amino acids. V was clipped by 4 bases and J by 9 bases; unmatched bases: 13. Germline CDR1 is SGDLS and CDR2 is YYNGEE. CDR3 sequence reads: CASSKTGTSGATVQYF. The CDR3 region has the DNA TGTGCCAGCAGCAAAACGGGGACTAGCGGGGCTACGGTGCAGTACTTC.

The rearrangement links TRBV20-1 to TRBJ2-1; TRBD2 aligns across 11 bases. The J segment lost 6 bases and the V segment lost 3 bases, leaving 7 bases of the junction unmatched. CDR1 is DFQATT and CDR2 is SNEGSKA in the germline V gene (reference sequence). This CDR3 is built from 15 residues. This CDR3 is CSASGASGGLNEQFF. CDR3 DNA sequence: TGCAGTGCTAGTGGGGCTAGCGGGGGGCTCAATGAGCAGTTCTTC.

The gene calls are TRBV9 and TRBJ1-1; D is unclear. Germline CDR1 and CDR2: SGDLS and YYNGEE. V lost 0 bases, J lost 0 bases, and 3 bases lay in between. The CDR3 has 13 amino acids. The CDR3 spells CASSVGMNTEAFF. CDR3 bases: TGTGCCAGCAGCGTAGGTATGAACACTGAAGCTTTCTTT.

DNA of the CDR3: TGCGCCAGTGTGCGGGGGACAGGGATTAACACTGAAGCTTTCTTT. It codes for CASVRGTGINTEAFF. This sequence joins TRBV5-1 and TRBJ1-1; TRBD1 matches 9 bases. CDR3 length equals 15 residues. Germline V gives CDR1 SGHRS, CDR2 YFSETQ. J lost 2 bases, V lost 8 bases, and 10 bases had no gene match.

This chain uses TRBV5-1 with TRBJ1-5, with a tentative D call TRBD1 (5 bases). V was pared by 5 bases and J by 1 base, with 7 bases between. This CDR3 region has 13 residues. Germline V gives CDR1 SGHRS, CDR2 YFSETQ. The CDR3 sequence: CASRGASNQPQHF. CDR3 bases: TGCGCCAGCAGAGGGGCAAGCAATCAGCCCCAGCATTTT.

The V gene is TRBV19, the J gene TRBJ2-3; 12 bases map to TRBD2. The CDR3 contains 16 residues. V lost 5 bases and J lost 6; bases outside the gene matches: 9. Per the germline V gene, CDR1 is LNHDA and CDR2 is SQIVND (reference sequence). CDR3 sequence (DNA): TGTGCCAGTAGTTCCTCTAGCGGGGGGGCCTACGATACGCAGTATTTT. It codes for CASSSSSGGAYDTQYF.

This chain links TRBV30 with TRBJ1-2; perhaps TRBD1 as D (5 bases). Between the trimmed V and J ends, which lost 5 bases and 4 bases, there was a span of 8 bases. The CDR3 sequence is 11 residues long. CDR1 GTSNPN and CDR2 SVGIG come from the germline V gene (reference sequence). The CDR3 loop reads CAWGAFYGYTF. For the CDR3, the DNA is TGTGCCTGGGGGGCCTTCTATGGCTACACCTTC.

The chain links TRBV11-2 to TRBJ1-1, with D tentatively TRBD1 (6 bases). V lost 1 base, J lost 0 bases, and 15 bases lay in between. CDR3 length: 17 residues. Germline CDR1 is SGHAT and CDR2 is FQNNGV. The CDR3: CASSLGRPGVVNTEAFF. DNA of the CDR3: TGTGCCAGCAGCTTAGGGAGGCCAGGGGTGGTGAACACTGAAGCTTTCTTT.

This chain joins TRBV2 and TRBJ1-2; 11 bases align to TRBD1. The CDR3 contains 14 residues. Germline assignment: CDR1 SNHLY and CDR2 FYNNEI. Losses at the gene ends were 6 bases for V and 8 bases for J; bases not matched to a gene: 8. The CDR3 DNA reads TGTGCCAGCAGACCGCGGACAGGGGGCGGGGGCTACACCTTC. Protein product: CASRPRTGGGGYTF.